One sample yielded the 17 T cell receptor beta chains listed below, sequenced in a study of technical replicates of blood from several donors. Assay used: immunoSEQ multiplex PCR; TCRdb lists only in-frame clones, some missing. The sample has 75,000 to 95,000 clones, approximately 89% seen once. The sample consisted of T cells isolated from PBMCs. The receptors derive from a human donor in good health.

V is TRBV28 and J is TRBJ1-1; no clear D gene. V lost 1 base and J 4 bases, leaving 7 bases between the germline ends. The germline CDR1 and CDR2 sequences are MDHEN and SYDVKM. The CDR3 length is 13 residues. The CDR3 is CASSLYSSTEAFF. The DNA of the CDR3 is TGTGCCAGCAGTTTATACAGTTCCACTGAAGCTTTCTTT.

The chain uses TRBV11-3 and TRBJ2-7, with 11 bases aligning to TRBD1. With V trimmed by 5 bases and J by 6 bases, 12 bases remained unmatched. CDR3 length: 16 amino acids. From germline, CDR1 is SGHNT and CDR2 YENEEA. The CDR3 region is CASSPQGQGVNGEQYF. The CDR3 bases are TGTGCCAGCAGCCCGCAGGGACAGGGGGTAAATGGCGAGCAGTACTTC.

This clone was picked up one time. This chain joins TRBV6-5 and TRBJ1-1; a possible D gene is TRBD1 (5 bases). Germline V gene data show CDR1 as MNHEY and CDR2 as SVGAGI. Trimming removed 4 bases from V and 3 bases from J, with 9 bases in between. The CDR3 runs 13 residues. The CDR3 DNA is TGTGCCAGCAGTTGGGGGGAGGACACTGAAGCTTTCTTT. Translation gives CASSWGEDTEAFF.

This chain links TRBV7-9 with TRBJ1-1; D remains ambiguous. CDR1 SEHNR and CDR2 FQNEAQ come from the germline V gene (reference sequence). The CDR3 contains 15 residues. Trimming stripped 1 base from V and 4 bases from J, with 13 bases between. The CDR3 here is CASSLERGMVTEAFF. The CDR3, as DNA: TGTGCCAGCAGCTTAGAGCGGGGTATGGTCACTGAAGCTTTCTTT.

This sequence joins TRBV25-1 and TRBJ2-5, with 8 bases aligning to TRBD1. In germline, CDR1 is MGHDK, CDR2 SYGVNS. Trimming at V came to 7 bases and at J to 4 bases, leaving 5 bases not matched to a gene. CDR3 length equals 13 residues. The CDR3, as DNA: TGTGCCAGCATGTTTGACAGGGGAGAGACCCAGTACTTC. This sequence encodes CASMFDRGETQYF.

The J gene is TRBJ2-7, the V gene TRBV7-6; D possibly corresponds to TRBD2 (5 bases). The germline CDR1 and CDR2 sequences are SGHVS and FNYEAQ. The V end was cut by 1 base, the J end by 0 bases, with 10 bases between. This CDR3 region has 15 residues. The CDR3 DNA reads TGTGCCAGCAGCTTAGTTGAGCGGCCCTCCTACGAGCAGTACTTC. Its protein is CASSLVERPSYEQYF.

The chain employs TRBV18 and TRBJ2-7; D possibly corresponds to TRBD2 (7 bases). V gave up 5 bases and J gave up 1 base, with 27 bases separating them. CDR3 length: 19 amino acids. Germline lookup yields CDR1 KGHSH and CDR2 LQKENI. Written as DNA, the CDR3 is TGTGCCAGCTCATACAGGGATCCAGCCCTTCTAGCGGCTTCCTACGAGCAGTACTTC. This encodes CASSYRDPALLAASYEQYF.

The genes are TRBV6-1 and TRBJ1-2, with D perhaps matching TRBD1 (5 bases). This CDR3 is 14 amino acids long. CDR1 is MNHNS and CDR2 is SASEGT in the germline V gene. V dropped 7 bases and J dropped 4 bases, with 16 bases sitting between them. In DNA, the CDR3 is TGTGCCAGCATCCCCGGGGGAGCCGGCTATGGCTACACCTTC. As protein: CASIPGGAGYGYTF.

The CDR3 nucleotides are TGTGCCAGCAGCTTAACTGCGGGAGCTCCCTACAATGAGCAGTTCTTC. Residues: CASSLTAGAPYNEQFF. The V gene is TRBV28, the J gene TRBJ2-1; 7 bases are a match to TRBD2. CDR1 is MDHEN, CDR2 SYDVKM, per germline. The junction had 10 bases not matched to a gene; V was cut back by 6 bases and J by 2 bases. The CDR3 extends over 16 amino acids.

The chain recombines TRBV7-2 with TRBJ2-3; D possibly corresponds to TRBD2 (5 bases). The CDR3 contains 14 residues. V lost 5 bases to trimming and J lost 5 bases, with 14 bases between them. CDR1 is SGHTA, CDR2 FQGNSA, per germline. DNA for the CDR3: TGTGCCAGCAGCCCCGGACTCCCAGAAGATACGCAGTATTTT. It is translated as CASSPGLPEDTQYF.

This chain connects TRBV19 to TRBJ2-1; tentatively, D is TRBD2 (6 bases). Germline V gene data show CDR1 as LNHDA and CDR2 as SQIVND (reference sequence). The CDR3 is made up of 13 amino acids. Trimming removed 6 bases at V and 6 bases at J, with 12 bases between. This CDR3 reads CASREGLLNEQFF. In DNA form, the CDR3 reads TGTGCCAGTAGGGAGGGACTCCTCAATGAGCAGTTCTTC.

This clone was seen more than once but under ten times. The V gene is TRBV29-1, the J gene TRBJ1-1; 8 bases agree with TRBD1. V shed 7 bases and J 5 bases; nucleotides not matched to a gene: 9. Per germline, CDR1 SQVTM and CDR2 ANQGSEA. The CDR3 consists of 13 residues. CDR3 in amino acids: CSADRGSGTEAFF. The DNA of the CDR3 is TGCAGCGCCGACAGGGGTTCTGGGACTGAAGCTTTCTTT.

This sequence joins TRBV7-2 and TRBJ2-4, with D possibly matching TRBD2 (5 bases). The CDR3 sequence is 14 residues long. V was shortened by 3 bases and J by 10 bases, with 16 bases between the two germline ends. Germline V gives CDR1 SGHTA, CDR2 FQGNSA. DNA for the CDR3: TGTGCCAGCAGCTTCCCTAACAGCGGAAGAATTCAGTACTTC. Translating gives CASSFPNSGRIQYF. Full variable domain (rest looked up from reference TRBV7-2 and TRBJ2-4): GAGVSQSPSNKVTEKGKDVELRCDPISGHTALYWYRQSLGQGLEFLIYFQGNSAPDKSGLPSDRFSAERTGGSVSTLTIQRTQQEDSAVYLCASSFPNSGRIQYFGAGTRLSVL.

The chain recombines TRBV9 with TRBJ2-3, with D possibly matching TRBD2 (5 bases). The CDR3 extends over 12 amino acids. V was pared by 4 bases and J by 6 bases, with 9 bases between. CDR1 is SGDLS, CDR2 YYNGEE, per germline. CDR3 residues: CASSPRGDTQYF. The CDR3 coding sequence is TGTGCCAGCAGCCCTAGAGGGGATACGCAGTATTTT.

This chain connects TRBV6-5 to TRBJ1-5, with 10 positions matching TRBD1. Germline loops: CDR1 MNHEY, CDR2 SVGAGI. The CDR3 consists of 15 residues. With 6 bases clipped from V and 7 bases from J, the junction kept 9 bases outside the gene matches. The CDR3: CASRSGTGVEQPQHF. CDR3 nucleotides: TGTGCCAGCAGATCGGGGACAGGGGTAGAGCAGCCCCAGCATTTT.

J is TRBJ2-1 and V is TRBV7-2; D might be TRBD2 (6 bases). The CDR3 is 16 residues long. The V and J ends lost 6 bases and 1 base respectively, with 16 bases between them. CDR1 SGHTA and CDR2 FQGNSA come from the germline V gene. CDR3 DNA: TGTGCCAGCAGTCCCGGGGGAATTACTTCCTACAATGAGCAGTTCTTC. Translated: CASSPGGITSYNEQFF.

V and J are TRBV12-5 and TRBJ2-3; 8 bases agree with TRBD1. Germline CDR1 LGHNT, CDR2 FRNRAP. J lost 1 base, V lost 7 bases, and 4 bases had no gene match. The CDR3 runs 14 residues. The CDR3 loop reads CASVQDRGTDTQYF. The CDR3, as DNA: TGTGCTAGTGTCCAGGACAGGGGCACAGATACGCAGTATTTT.